This T cell receptor (beta chain) was documented in a study of liver allograft versus peripheral blood T cells. Overall study context: The authors compared T cell receptor repertoires in transplanted livers with those in the peripheral blood of recipients.

Study results and caveats: Inside liver allografts, T cell receptor repertoires reportedly diverged from the repertoires found in peripheral blood.

A single record per CDR3 protein comes from TCRdb applying MiXCR to the reads. This table has 3,500 to 4,000 distinct CDR3 sequences, over 20% appearing once. By share, this clonotype counts as medium-sized (0.01 to 0.1%). The antigen is undetermined. The TCR comes from a human patient who had a liver transplant. Some T cells may be the graft donor's.

CDR3 DNA sequence: TGTGCCAGCAGTGAATTCGGCAGGGTGGGTGAGCAGTACTTC. As protein: CASSEFGRVGEQYF. The gene calls are TRBV2 and TRBJ2-7; D is perhaps TRBD1 (5 bases). Trimming cost V 2 bases and J 7 bases, with 15 bases left between them. CDR3 size: 14 residues. In germline, CDR1 is SNHLY, CDR2 FYNNEI.